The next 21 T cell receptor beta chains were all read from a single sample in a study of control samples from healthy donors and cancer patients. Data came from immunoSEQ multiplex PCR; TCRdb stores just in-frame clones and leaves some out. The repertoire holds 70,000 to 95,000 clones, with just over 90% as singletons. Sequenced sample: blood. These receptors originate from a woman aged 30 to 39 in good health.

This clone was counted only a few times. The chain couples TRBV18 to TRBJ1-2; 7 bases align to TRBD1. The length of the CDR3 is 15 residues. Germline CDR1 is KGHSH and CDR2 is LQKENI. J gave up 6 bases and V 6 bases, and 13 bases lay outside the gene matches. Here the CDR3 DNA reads TGTGCCAGCTCCTATGACAGGGTCTGGGATAATGGCTACACCTTC. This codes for CASSYDRVWDNGYTF.

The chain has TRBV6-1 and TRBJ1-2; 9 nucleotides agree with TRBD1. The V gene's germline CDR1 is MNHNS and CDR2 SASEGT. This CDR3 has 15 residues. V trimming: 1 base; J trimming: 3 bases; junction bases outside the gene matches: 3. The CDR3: CASSEVGQGHYGYTF. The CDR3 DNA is TGTGCCAGCAGTGAAGTGGGACAGGGTCACTATGGCTACACCTTC.

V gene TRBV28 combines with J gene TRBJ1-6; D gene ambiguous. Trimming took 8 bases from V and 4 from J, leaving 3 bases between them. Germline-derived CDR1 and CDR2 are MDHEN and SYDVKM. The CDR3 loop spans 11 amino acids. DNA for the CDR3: TGTGCCAGCGGTTATAATTCACCCCTCCACTTT. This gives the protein CASGYNSPLHF.

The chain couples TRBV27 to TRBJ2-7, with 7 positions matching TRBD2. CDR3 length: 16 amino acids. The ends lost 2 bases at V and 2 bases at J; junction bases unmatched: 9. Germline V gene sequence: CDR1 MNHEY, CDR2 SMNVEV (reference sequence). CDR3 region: CASSLGSWTRAYEQYF. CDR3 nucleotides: TGTGCCAGCAGTTTAGGTTCGTGGACTAGGGCCTACGAGCAGTACTTC.

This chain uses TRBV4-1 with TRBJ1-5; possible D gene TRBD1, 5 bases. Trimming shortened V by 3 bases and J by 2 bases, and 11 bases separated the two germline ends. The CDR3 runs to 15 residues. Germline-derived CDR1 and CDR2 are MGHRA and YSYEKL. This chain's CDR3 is CASSQSGNGNQPQHF. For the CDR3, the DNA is TGCGCCAGCAGCCAGTCAGGGAACGGCAATCAGCCCCAGCATTTT.

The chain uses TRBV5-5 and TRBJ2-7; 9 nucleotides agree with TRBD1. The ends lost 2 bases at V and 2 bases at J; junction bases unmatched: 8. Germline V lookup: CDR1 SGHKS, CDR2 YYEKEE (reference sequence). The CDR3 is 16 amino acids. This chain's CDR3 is CASSFRDRASTYEQYF. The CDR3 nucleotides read TGTGCCAGCAGCTTCCGGGACAGGGCTTCCACCTACGAGCAGTACTTC.

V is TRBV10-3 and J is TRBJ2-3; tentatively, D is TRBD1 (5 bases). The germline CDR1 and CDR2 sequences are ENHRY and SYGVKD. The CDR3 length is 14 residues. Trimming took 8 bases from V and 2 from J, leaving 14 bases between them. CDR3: CAIQTGALTDTQYF. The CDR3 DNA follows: TGTGCCATCCAAACTGGGGCGCTCACAGATACGCAGTATTTT.

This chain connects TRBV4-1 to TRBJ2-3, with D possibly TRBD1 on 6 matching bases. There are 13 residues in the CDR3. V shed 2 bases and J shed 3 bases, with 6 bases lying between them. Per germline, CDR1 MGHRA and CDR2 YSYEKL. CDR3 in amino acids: CASSQQGTDTQYF. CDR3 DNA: TGCGCCAGCAGCCAACAGGGGACAGATACGCAGTATTTT.

The CDR3 sequence: CASSYPSTDTQYF. CDR3 coding DNA: TGCGCCAGCAGCTACCCTAGCACAGATACGCAGTATTTT. This chain connects TRBV5-1 to TRBJ2-3; D unresolved. The CDR3 length is 13 residues. Germline V gene data show CDR1 as SGHRS and CDR2 as YFSETQ. The germline V and J ends were trimmed by 3 bases and 0 bases, with 5 bases remaining between them.

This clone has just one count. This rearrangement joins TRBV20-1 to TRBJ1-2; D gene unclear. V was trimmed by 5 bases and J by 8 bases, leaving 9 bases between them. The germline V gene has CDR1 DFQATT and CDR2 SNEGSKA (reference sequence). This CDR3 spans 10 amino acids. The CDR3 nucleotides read TGCAGTGCTGCGTATGCGGGCTACACCTTC. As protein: CSAAYAGYTF.

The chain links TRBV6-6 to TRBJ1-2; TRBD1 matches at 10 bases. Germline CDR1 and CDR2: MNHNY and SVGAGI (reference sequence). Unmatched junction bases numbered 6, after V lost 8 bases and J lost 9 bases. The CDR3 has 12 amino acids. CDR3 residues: CASGTGVSSYTF. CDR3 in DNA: TGTGCCAGCGGGACAGGGGTTTCTAGCTACACCTTC.

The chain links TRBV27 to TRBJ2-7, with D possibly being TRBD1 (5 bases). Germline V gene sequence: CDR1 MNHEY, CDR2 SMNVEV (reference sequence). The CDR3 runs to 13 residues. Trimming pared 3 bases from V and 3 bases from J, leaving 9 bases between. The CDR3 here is CASSLGQDYEQYF. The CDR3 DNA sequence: TGTGCCAGCAGTTTGGGGCAGGACTACGAGCAGTACTTC.

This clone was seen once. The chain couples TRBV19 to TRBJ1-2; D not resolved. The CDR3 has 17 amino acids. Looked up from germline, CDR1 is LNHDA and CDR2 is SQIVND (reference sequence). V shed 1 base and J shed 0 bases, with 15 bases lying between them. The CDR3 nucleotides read TGTGCCAGTAGTATAGTCCCGGCGCCGACGACTAACTATGGCTACACCTTC. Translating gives CASSIVPAPTTNYGYTF. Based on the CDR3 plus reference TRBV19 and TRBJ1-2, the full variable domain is DGGITQSPKYLFRKEGQNVTLSCEQNLNHDAMYWYRQDPGQGLRLIYYSQIVNDFQKGDIAEGYSVSREKKESFPLTVTSAQKNPTAFYLCASSIVPAPTTNYGYTFGSGTRLTVV.

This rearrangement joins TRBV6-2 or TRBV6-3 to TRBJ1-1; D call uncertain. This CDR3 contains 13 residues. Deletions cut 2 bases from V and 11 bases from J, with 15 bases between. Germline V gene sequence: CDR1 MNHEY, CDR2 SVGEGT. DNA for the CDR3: TGTGCCAGCAGTTACAGGGCCCACCCCGCCGCTTTCTTT. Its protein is CASSYRAHPAAFF.

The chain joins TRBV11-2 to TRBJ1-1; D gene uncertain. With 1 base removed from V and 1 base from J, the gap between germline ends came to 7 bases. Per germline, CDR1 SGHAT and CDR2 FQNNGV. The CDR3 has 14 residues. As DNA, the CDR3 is TGTGCCAGCAGCTTAGGTTTGGCGAACACTGAAGCTTTCTTT. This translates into CASSLGLANTEAFF.

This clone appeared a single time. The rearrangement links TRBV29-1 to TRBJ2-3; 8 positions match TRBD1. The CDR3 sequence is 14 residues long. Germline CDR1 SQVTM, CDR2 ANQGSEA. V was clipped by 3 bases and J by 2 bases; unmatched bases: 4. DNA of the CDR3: TGCAGCGTTGAGGGACAGGCACACACAGATACGCAGTATTTT. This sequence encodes CSVEGQAHTDTQYF.

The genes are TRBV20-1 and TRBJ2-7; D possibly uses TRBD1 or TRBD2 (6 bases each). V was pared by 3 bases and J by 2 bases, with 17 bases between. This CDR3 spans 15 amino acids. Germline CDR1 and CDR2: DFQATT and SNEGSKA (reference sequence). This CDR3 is CSASKVGGGPYEQYF. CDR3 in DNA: TGCAGTGCTAGTAAGGTGGGGGGCGGCCCCTACGAGCAGTACTTC.

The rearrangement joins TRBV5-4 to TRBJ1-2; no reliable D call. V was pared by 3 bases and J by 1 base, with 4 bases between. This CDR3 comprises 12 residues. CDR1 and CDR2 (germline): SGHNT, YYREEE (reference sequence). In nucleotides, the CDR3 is TGTGCCAGCAGCTCCCTTAACTATGGCTACACCTTC. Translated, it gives CASSSLNYGYTF.

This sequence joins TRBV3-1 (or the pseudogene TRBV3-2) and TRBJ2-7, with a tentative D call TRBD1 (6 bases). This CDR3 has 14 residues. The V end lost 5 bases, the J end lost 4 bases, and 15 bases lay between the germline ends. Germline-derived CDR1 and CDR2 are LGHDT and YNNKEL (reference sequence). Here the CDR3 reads CASSVPGHVYEQYF. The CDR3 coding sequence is TGTGCCAGCAGCGTCCCGGGACATGTATACGAGCAGTACTTC.

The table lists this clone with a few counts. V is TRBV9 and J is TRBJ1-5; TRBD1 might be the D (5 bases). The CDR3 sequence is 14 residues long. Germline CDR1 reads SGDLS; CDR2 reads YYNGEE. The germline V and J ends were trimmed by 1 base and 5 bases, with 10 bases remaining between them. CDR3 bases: TGTGCCAGCAGCGTAAATGTGGGGGATCAGCCCCAGCATTTT. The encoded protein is CASSVNVGDQPQHF.

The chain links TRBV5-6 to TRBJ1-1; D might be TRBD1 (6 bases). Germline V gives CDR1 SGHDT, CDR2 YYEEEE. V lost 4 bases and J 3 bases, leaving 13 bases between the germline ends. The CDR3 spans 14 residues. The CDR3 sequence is CASSRRTGYTEAFF. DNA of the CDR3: TGTGCCAGCAGCCGTCGAACAGGGTACACTGAAGCTTTCTTT.